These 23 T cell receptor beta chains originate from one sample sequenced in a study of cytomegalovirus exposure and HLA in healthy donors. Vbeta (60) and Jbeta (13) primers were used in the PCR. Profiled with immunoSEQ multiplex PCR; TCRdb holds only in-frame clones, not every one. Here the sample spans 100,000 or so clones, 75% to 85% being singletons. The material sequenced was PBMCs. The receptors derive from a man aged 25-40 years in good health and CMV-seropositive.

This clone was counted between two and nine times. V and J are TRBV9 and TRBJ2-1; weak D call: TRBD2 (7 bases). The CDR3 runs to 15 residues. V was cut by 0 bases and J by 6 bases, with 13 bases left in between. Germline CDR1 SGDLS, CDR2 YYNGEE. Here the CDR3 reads CASSVGEGGGNEQFF. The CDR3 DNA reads TGTGCCAGCAGCGTAGGGGAGGGGGGGGGCAATGAGCAGTTCTTC. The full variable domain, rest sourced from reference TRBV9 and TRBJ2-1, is DSGVTQTPKHLITATGQRVTLRCSPRSGDLSVYWYQQSLDQGLQFLIQYYNGEERAKGNILERFSAQQFPDLHSELNLSSLELGDSALYFCASSVGEGGGNEQFFGPGTRLTVL.

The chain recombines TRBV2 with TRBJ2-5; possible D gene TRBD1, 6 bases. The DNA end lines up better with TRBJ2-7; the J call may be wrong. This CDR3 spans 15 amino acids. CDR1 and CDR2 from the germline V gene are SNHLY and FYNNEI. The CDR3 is CASSEGTVSSYEQYF. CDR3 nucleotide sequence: TGTGCCAGCAGTGAAGGGACAGTAAGCTCCTACGAGCAGTACTTC.

The CDR3 DNA reads TGTGCCAGCTCCCCAGACCTGGGACTAGCGGCCTACAATGAGCAGTTCTTC. This codes for CASSPDLGLAAYNEQFF. The rearrangement uses TRBV18 and TRBJ2-1, with 11 bases fitting TRBD2. CDR3 length equals 17 residues. CDR1 is KGHSH, CDR2 LQKENI, per germline. V lost 6 bases to trimming and J lost 2 bases; unmatched junction nucleotides: 9.

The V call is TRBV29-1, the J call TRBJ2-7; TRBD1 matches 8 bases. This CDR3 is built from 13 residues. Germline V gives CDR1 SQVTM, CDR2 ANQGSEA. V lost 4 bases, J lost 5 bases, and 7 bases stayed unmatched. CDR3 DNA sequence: TGCAGCGTTGGGGAGACAGGGGCCCACGAGCAGTACTTC. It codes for CSVGETGAHEQYF.

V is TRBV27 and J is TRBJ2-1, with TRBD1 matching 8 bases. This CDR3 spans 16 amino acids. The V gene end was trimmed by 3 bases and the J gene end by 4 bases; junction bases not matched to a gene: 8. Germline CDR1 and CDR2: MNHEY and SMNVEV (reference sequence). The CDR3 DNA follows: TGTGCCAGCAGTTTTTATGGGACAGGTGGATACAATGAGCAGTTCTTC. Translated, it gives CASSFYGTGGYNEQFF.

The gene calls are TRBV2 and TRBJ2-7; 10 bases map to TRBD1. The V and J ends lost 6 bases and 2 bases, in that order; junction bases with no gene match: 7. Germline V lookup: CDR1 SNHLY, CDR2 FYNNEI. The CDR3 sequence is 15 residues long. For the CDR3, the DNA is TGTGCCAGCAGGGAACCGGGACAGGGGACCTACGAGCAGTACTTC. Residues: CASREPGQGTYEQYF.

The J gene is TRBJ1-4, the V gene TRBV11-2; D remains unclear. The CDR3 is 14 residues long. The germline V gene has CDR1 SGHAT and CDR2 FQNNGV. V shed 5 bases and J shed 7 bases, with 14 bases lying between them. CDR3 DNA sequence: TGTGCCAGCAGCGCGGGCCTTACGGGTGAAAAACTGTTTTTT. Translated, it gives CASSAGLTGEKLFF.

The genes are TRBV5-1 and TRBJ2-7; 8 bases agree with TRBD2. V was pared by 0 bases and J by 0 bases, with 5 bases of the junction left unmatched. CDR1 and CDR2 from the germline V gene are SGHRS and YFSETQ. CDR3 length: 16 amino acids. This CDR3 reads CASSLELAVSSYEQYF. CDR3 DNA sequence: TGCGCCAGCAGCTTGGAACTAGCGGTGAGCTCCTACGAGCAGTACTTC.

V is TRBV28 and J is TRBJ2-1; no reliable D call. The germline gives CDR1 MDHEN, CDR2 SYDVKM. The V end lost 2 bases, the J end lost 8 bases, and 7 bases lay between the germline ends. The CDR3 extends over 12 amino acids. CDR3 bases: TGTGCCAGCAGTTTAAATAGCTATGAGCAGTTCTTC. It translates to CASSLNSYEQFF.

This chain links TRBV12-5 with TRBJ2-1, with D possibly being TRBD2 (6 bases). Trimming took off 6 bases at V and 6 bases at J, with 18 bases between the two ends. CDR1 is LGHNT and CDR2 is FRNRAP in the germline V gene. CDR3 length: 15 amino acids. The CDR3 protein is CASGDRLVPSNEQFF. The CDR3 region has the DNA TGTGCTAGTGGCGACAGACTAGTTCCCTCCAATGAGCAGTTCTTC.

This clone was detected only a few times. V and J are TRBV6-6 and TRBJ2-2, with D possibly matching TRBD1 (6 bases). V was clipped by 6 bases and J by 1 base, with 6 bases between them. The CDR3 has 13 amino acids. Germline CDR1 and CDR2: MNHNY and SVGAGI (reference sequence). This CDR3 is CASRDRNTGELFF. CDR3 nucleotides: TGTGCCAGCAGGGACAGGAACACCGGGGAGCTGTTTTTT.

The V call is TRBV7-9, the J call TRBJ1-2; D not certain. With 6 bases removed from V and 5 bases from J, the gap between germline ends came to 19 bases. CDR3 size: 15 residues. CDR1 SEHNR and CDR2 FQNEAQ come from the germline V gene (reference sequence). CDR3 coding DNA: TGTGCCAGCAGTTCGCCCGTTCAGAACCCATATGGCTACACCTTC. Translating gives CASSSPVQNPYGYTF.

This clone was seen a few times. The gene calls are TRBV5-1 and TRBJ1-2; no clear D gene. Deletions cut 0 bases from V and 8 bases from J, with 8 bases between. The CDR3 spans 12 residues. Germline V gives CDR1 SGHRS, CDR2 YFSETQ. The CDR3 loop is CASSLDSWGYTF. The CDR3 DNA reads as TGCGCCAGCAGCTTGGACAGTTGGGGCTACACCTTC. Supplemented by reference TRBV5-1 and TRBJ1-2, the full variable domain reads KAGVTQTPRYLIKTRGQQVTLSCSPISGHRSVSWYQQTPGQGLQFLFEYFSETQRNKGNFPGRFSGRQFSNSRSEMNVSTLELGDSALYLCASSLDSWGYTFGSGTRLTVV.

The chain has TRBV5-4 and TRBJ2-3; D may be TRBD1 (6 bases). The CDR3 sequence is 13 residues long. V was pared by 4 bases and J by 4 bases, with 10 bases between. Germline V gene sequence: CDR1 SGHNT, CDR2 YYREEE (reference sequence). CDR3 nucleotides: TGTGCCAGCAGCGTAGACAGGTCAGATACGCAGTATTTT. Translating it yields CASSVDRSDTQYF.

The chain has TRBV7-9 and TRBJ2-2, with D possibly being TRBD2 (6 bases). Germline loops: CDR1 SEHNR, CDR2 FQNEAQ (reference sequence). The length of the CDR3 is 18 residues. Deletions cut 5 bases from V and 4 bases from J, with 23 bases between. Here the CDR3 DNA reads TGTGCCAGCAGCCTCGGGACTTCCAACTCGGTTAGCACCGGGGAGCTGTTTTTT. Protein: CASSLGTSNSVSTGELFF.

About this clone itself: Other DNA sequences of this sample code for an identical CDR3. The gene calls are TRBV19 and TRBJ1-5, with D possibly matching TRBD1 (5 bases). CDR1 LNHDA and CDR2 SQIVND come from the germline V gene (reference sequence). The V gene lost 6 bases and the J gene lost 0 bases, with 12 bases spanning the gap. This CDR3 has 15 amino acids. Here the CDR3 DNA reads TGTGCCAGTAGCCCTTCAGGGCTTAGCAATCAGCCCCAGCATTTT. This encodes CASSPSGLSNQPQHF.

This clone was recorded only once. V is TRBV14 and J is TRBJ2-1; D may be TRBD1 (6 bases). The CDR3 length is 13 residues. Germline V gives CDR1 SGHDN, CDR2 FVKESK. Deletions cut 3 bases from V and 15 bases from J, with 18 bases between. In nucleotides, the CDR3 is TGTGCCAGCAGCCAGATGGACAGAGTACAAGTGTTCTTC. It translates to CASSQMDRVQVFF.

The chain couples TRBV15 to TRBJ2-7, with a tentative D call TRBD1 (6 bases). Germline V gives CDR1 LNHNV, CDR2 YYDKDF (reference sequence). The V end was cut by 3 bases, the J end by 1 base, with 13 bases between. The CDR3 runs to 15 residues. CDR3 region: CATSRGKTGSYEQYF. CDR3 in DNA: TGTGCCACCAGCAGGGGAAAGACAGGATCCTACGAGCAGTACTTC.

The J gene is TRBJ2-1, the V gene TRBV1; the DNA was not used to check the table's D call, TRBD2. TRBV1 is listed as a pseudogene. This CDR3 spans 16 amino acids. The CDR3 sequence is CTSSQPGTGGTSGAFF. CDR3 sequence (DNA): TGCACCAGCAGCCAACCCGGGACAGGAGGGACTAGCGGGGCGTTCTTC.

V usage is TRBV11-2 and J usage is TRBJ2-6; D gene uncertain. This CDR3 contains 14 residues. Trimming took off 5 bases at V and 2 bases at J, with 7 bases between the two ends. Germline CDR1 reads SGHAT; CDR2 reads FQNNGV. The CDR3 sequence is CASSPGAGANVLTF. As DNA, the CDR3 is TGTGCCAGCAGCCCAGGCGCTGGGGCCAACGTCCTGACTTTC.

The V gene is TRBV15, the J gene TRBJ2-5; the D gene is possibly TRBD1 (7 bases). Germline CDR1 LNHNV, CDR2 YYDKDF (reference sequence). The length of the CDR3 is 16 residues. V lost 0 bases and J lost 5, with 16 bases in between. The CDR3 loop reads CATSRDIQGGGETQYF. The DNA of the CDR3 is TGTGCCACCAGCAGAGATATCCAGGGGGGCGGGGAGACCCAGTACTTC.

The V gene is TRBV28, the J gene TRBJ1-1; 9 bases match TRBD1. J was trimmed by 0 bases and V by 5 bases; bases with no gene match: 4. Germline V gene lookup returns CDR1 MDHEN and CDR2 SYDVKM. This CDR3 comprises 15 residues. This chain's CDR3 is CASSQDRGVNTEAFF. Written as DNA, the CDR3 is TGTGCCAGCAGTCAAGACAGGGGGGTGAACACTGAAGCTTTCTTT.

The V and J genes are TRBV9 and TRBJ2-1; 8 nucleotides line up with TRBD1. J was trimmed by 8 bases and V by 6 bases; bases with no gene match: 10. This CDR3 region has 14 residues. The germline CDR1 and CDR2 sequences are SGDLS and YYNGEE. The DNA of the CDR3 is TGTGCCAGCACCACTGGACAGGGATCAGATGAGCAGTTCTTC. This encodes CASTTGQGSDEQFF.